This T cell receptor (beta chain) was identified in a study of a mutant IDH1 vaccine in newly diagnosed glioma. Comment on this clone: What it binds is not known.

The data were produced by immunoSEQ multiplex PCR, yet TCRdb's version contains in-frame clones alone and is incomplete. The sample consists of about 40,000 clones, roughly 89% of them appearing once. The time point denotes: week 11, during vaccination. Vaccination used 300 ug of mutant IDH1 20-mer peptide per dose, with topical imiquimod. The study enrolled donors with new WHO grade 3 or 4 IDH1-mutant, ATRX-lost astrocytomas. The TCR comes from a man aged 40-55 years with glioma. Sequenced here: PBMCs, sampled from a glioma patient whose treatment included an IDH1 peptide vaccine.

CDR3 DNA sequence: TGTGCCACCACAGGTACCTCCTACGAGCAGTACTTC. Protein sequence: CATTGTSYEQYF. The chain recombines TRBV6-6 with TRBJ2-7; TRBD1 is a possible D gene (5 bases). This CDR3 spans 12 amino acids. V gave up 10 bases and J gave up 0 bases, with 10 bases separating them. Germline V gene lookup returns CDR1 MNHNY and CDR2 SVGAGI (reference sequence).